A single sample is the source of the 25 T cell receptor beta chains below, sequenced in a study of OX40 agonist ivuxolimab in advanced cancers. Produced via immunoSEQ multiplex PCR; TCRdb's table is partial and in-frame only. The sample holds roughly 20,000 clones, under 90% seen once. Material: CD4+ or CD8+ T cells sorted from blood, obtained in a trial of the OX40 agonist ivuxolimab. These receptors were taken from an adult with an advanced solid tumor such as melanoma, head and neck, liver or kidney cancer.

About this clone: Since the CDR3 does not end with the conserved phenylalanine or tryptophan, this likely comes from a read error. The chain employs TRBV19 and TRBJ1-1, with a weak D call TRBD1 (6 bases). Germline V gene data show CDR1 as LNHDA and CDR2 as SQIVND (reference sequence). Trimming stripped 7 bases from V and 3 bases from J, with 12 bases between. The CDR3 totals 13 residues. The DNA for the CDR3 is TGTGCCAGTAAGGGGGTGCATTACACTGAAGCTTTCCTT. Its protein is CASKGVHYTEAFL.

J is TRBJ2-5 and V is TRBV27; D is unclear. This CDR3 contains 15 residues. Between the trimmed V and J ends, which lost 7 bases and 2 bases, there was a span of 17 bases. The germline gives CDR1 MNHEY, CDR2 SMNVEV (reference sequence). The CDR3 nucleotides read TGTGCCAGCATCGACCGGGCGAATGCGCAAGAGACCCAGTACTTC. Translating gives CASIDRANAQETQYF.

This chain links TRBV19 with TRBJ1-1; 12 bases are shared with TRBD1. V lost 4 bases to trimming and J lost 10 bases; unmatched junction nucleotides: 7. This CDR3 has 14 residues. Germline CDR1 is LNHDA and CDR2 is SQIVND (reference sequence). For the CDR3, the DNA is TGTGCCAGTAGTAGGGGACAGGGGGCTTCGCTAGCTTTCTTT. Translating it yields CASSRGQGASLAFF.

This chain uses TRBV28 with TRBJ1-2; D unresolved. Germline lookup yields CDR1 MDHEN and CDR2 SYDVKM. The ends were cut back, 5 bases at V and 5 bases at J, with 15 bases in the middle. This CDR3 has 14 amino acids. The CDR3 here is CASSPRRPDYGYTF. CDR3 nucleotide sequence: TGTGCCAGCAGTCCCCGAAGGCCAGATTATGGCTACACCTTC.

DNA for the CDR3: TGTGCCAGCAGTTACCCGGGACAGGGTGGCGAGCAGTACTTC. Its translation: CASSYPGQGGEQYF. The chain uses TRBV6-5 and TRBJ2-7, with TRBD1 matching 9 bases. This CDR3 has 14 amino acids. V lost 2 bases to trimming and J lost 6 bases; unmatched junction nucleotides: 5. The germline V gene has CDR1 MNHEY and CDR2 SVGAGI.

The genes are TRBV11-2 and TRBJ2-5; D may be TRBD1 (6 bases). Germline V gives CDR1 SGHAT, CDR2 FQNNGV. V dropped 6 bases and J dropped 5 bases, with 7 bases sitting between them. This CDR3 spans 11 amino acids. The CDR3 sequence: CASSRGETQYF. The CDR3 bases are TGTGCCAGCAGTAGGGGGGAGACCCAGTACTTC. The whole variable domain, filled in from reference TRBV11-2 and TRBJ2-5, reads EAGVAQSPRYKIIEKRQSVAFWCNPISGHATLYWYQQILGQGPKLLIQFQNNGVVDDSQLPKDRFSAERLKGVDSTLKIQPAKLEDSAVYLCASSRGETQYFGPGTRLLVL.

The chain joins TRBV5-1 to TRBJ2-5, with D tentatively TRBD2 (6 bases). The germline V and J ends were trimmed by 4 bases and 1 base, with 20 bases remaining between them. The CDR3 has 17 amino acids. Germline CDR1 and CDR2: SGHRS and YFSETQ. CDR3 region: CASSPVTGLMGQETQYF. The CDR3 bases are TGCGCCAGCAGCCCTGTGACGGGACTTATGGGCCAAGAGACCCAGTACTTC.

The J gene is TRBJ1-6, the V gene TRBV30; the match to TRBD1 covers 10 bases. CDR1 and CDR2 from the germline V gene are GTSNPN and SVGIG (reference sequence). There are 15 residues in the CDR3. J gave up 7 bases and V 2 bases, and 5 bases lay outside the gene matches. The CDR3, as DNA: TGTGCCTGGAGTCCCGGGACAGGGGTAAATTCACCCCTCCACTTT. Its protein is CAWSPGTGVNSPLHF.

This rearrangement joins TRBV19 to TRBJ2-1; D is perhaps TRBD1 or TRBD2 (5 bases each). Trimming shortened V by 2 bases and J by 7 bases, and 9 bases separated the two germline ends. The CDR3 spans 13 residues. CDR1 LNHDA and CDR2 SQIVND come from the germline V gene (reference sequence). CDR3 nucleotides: TGTGCCAGTAGTATACGATGGGGGAATGAGCAGTTCTTC. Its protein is CASSIRWGNEQFF.

In DNA form, the CDR3 reads TGTGCCAGCAGTTTCAGCGGGAATAAATATCGTGAGCAGTTCTTC. Translating gives CASSFSGNKYREQFF. The chain is built from TRBV27 and TRBJ2-1; 7 positions agree with TRBD2. This CDR3 is 15 amino acids long. CDR1 and CDR2 (germline): MNHEY, SMNVEV (reference sequence). J gave up 9 bases and V 3 bases, and 11 bases lay outside the gene matches.

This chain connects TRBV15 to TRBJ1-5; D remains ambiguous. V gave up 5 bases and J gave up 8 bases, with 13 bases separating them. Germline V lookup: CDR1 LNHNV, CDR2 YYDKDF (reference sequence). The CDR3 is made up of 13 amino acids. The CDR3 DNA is TGTGCCACCAGCCCCCGGACCCCGGAGCCCCAGCATTTT. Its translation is CATSPRTPEPQHF.

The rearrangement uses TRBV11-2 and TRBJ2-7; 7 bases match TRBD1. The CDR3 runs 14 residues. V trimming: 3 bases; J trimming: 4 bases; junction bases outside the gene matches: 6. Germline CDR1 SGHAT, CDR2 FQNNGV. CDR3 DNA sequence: TGTGCCAGCAGCTTCGGGACAGATCTTTACGAGCAGTACTTC. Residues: CASSFGTDLYEQYF.

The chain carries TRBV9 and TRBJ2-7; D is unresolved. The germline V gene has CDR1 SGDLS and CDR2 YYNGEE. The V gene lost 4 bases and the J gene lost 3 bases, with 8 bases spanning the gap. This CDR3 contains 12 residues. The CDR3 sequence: CASSPTGYEQYF. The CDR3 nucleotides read TGTGCCAGCAGCCCTACGGGCTACGAGCAGTACTTC.

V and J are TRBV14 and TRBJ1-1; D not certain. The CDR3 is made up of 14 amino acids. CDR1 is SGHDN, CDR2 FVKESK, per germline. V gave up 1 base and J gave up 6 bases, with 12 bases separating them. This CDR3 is CASSQVDMLAEAFF. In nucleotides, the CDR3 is TGTGCCAGCAGCCAAGTAGACATGTTAGCTGAAGCTTTCTTT.

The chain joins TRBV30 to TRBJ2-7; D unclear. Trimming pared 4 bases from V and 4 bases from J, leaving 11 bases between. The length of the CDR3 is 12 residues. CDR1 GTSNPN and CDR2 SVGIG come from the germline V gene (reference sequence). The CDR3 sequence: CAWTPTGYEQYF. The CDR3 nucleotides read TGTGCCTGGACTCCGACCGGGTACGAGCAGTACTTC.

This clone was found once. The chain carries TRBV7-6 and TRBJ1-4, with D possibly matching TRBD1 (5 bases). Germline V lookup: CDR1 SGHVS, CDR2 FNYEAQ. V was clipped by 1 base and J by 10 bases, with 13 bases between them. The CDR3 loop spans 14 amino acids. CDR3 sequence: CASSLGDGQGKLFF. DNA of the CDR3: TGTGCCAGCAGCTTAGGGGACGGTCAAGGAAAACTGTTTTTT.

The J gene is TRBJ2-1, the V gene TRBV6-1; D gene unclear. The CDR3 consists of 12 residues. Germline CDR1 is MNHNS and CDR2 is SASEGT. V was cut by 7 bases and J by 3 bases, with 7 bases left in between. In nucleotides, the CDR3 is TGTGCCAGCATCGAAAGCTACAATGAGCAGTTCTTC. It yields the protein CASIESYNEQFF.

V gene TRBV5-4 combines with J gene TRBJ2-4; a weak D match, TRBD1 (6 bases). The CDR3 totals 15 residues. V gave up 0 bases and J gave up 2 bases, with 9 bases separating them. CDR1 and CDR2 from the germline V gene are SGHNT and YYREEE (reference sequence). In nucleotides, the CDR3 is TGTGCCAGCAGCTTGGGCGGACAGTCCAAAAACATTCAGTACTTC. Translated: CASSLGGQSKNIQYF. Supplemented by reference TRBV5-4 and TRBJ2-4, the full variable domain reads ETGVTQSPTHLIKTRGQQVTLRCSSQSGHNTVSWYQQALGQGPQFIFQYYREEENGRGNFPPRFSGLQFPNYSSELNVNALELDDSALYLCASSLGGQSKNIQYFGAGTRLSVL.

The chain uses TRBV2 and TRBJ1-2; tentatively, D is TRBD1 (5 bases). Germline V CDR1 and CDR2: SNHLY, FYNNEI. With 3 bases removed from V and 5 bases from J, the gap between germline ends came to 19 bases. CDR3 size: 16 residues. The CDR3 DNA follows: TGTGCCAGCAGTGAGGCTAGGGGCAGGGCACCGTATGGCTACACCTTC. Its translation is CASSEARGRAPYGYTF. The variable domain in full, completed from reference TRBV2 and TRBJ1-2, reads EPEVTQTPSHQVTQMGQEVILRCVPISNHLYFYWYRQILGQKVEFLVSFYNNEISEKSEIFDDQFSVERPDGSNFTLKIRSTKLEDSAMYFCASSEARGRAPYGYTFGSGTRLTVV.

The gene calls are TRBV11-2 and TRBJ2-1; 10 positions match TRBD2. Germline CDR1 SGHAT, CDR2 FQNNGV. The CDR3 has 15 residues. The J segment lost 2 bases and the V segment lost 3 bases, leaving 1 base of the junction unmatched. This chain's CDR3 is CASSLLAGAYNEQFF. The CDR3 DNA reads TGTGCCAGCAGCTTGCTAGCGGGGGCCTACAATGAGCAGTTCTTC. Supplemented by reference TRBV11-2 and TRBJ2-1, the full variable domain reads EAGVAQSPRYKIIEKRQSVAFWCNPISGHATLYWYQQILGQGPKLLIQFQNNGVVDDSQLPKDRFSAERLKGVDSTLKIQPAKLEDSAVYLCASSLLAGAYNEQFFGPGTRLTVL.

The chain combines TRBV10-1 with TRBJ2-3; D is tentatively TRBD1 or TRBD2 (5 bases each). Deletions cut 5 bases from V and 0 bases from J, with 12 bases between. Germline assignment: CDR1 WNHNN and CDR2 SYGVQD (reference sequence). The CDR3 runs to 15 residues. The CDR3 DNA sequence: TGCGCCAGCAGTATAGGGACGGCTAGCACAGATACGCAGTATTTT. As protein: CASSIGTASTDTQYF.

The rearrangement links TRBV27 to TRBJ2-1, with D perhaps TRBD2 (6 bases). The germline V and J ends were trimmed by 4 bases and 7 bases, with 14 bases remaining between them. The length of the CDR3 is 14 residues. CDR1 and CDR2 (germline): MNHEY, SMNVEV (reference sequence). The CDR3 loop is CASSSRDSKNEQFF. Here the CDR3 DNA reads TGTGCCAGCAGTTCTAGGGACTCGAAAAATGAGCAGTTCTTC.

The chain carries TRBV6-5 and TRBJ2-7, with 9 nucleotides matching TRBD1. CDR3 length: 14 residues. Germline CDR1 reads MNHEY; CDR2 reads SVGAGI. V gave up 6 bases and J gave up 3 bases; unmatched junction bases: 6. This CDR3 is CASSRTGVGYEQYF. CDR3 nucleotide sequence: TGTGCCAGCAGCCGGACAGGGGTTGGCTACGAGCAGTACTTC.

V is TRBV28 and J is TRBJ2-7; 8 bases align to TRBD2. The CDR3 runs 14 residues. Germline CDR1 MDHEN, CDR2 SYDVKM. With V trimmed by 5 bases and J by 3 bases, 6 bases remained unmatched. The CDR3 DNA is TGTGCCAGCAGTCGATGGACTAGCAGCTACGAGCAGTACTTC. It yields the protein CASSRWTSSYEQYF.

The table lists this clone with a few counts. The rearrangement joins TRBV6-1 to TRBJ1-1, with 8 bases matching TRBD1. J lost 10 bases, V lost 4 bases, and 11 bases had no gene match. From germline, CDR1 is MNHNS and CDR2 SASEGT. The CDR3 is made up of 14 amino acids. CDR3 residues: CASSGDGQGARAFF. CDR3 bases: TGTGCCAGCAGTGGAGACGGGCAGGGGGCGCGAGCTTTCTTT.